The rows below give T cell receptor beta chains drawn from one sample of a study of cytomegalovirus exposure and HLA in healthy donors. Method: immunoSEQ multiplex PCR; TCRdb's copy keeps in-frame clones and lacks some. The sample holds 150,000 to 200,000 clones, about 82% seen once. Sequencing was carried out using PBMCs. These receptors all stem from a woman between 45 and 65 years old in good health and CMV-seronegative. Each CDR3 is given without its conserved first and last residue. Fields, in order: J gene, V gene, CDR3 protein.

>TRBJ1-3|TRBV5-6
ASSWGLDRNTIY
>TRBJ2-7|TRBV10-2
ASSDRQKQY
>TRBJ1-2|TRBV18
ASSPGTGKGYT
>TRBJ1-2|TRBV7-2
ASSPTRGELYGYT
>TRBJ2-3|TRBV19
ASRDPRGLAGSVRQY
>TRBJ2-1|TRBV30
AWRGLVHEQF
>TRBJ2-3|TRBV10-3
ATASGDTQY
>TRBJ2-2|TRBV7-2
ASSTYRTGELF
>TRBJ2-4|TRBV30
AWSAGLAGGPQY
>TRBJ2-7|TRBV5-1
ASTAGAAGPSYEQY
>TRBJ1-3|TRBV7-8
ASTPFRDSRSGNTIY
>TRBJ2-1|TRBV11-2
ASSKLAGADNEQF
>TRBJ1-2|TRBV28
ASSLRAGPLRYT
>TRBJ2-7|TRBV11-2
ASRLTQGFEQY
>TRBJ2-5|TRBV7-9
ASSLGGTARETQY
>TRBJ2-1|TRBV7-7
ASSPGEAGGQF
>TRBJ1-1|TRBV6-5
ASSYWRADEAF
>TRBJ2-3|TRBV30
AWSTWEGGLTQY
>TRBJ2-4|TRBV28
ASSQGGIAKNIQY
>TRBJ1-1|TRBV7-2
ASSQGVNTEAF
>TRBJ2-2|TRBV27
ASSLFASDGTGELF
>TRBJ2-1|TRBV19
ASRLGAGATYNEQF
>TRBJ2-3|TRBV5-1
ASRTGTGGPDTQY
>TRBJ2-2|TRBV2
ASTRTGAGTGELF
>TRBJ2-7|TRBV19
ASSLSTSGGYEQY
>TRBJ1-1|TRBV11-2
ASSSSKGQTPGNTEAF
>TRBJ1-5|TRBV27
ASSRTGDLFSNQPQH
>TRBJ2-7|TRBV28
ASSGGLIYEQY
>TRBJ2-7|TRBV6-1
ATIIAGGARDEQY
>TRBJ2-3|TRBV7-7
ASSPGLAVTDTQY
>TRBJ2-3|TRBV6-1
AGSRTSSTDTQY
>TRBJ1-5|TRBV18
ASSPLGANQPQH
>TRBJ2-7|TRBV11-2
ASSFGIAASYEQY
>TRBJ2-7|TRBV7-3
ASSATSGTGEQY
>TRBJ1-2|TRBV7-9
ASSLGDFYGYT
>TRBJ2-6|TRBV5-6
ASSLTRANVLT
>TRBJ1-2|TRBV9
ASSQISNYGYT
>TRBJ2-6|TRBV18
ASSPQGVGANVLT
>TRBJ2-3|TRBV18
ASSPRRTGTDTQY
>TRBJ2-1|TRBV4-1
ASSQVGTGSNEQF
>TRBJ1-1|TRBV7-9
ASSLVGGRDTEAF
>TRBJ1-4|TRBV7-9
SSSPRDGSVF
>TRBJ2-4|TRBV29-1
SCKAKNIQY
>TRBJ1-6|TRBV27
ASTGVGSPLH
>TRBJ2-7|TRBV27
ASSLSQAYEQY
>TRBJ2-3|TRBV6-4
ASSEGIAGADTQY
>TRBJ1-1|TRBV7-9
ASSTLGSNTEAF
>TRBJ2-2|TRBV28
ASSFGSGGATGELF
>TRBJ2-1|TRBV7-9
ASSLAGVYNEQF